The text below deals with one TCR beta chain. The antigen remains undetermined. This record comes from a study of multiple sclerosis patients with progressive multifocal leukoencephalopathy. With 1 base removed from V and 5 bases from J, the gap between germline ends came to 11 bases. CDR1 and CDR2 (germline): SGHDN, FVKESK. The CDR3 covers 14 residues. Study observations and caveats: The findings' link to JC virus versus immunocompromise remained uncertain. In most PML patients, TRB repertoires appeared less diverse by entropy.

The time point here: before natalizumab initiation. Before the first natalizumab infusion, T0 blood samples were taken. This was a survey-level run. Measured with immunoSEQ multiplex PCR; TCRdb has only the in-frame clones, and not every one. The repertoire holds fewer than 35,000 clones, with around nine tenths as singletons. Sequencing was performed on PBMCs. The V and J genes are TRBV14 and TRBJ1-1; no firm D call. This receptor was identified in a human donor with multiple sclerosis. CDR3: CASSQVSGWTEAFF. DNA of the CDR3: TGTGCCAGCAGCCAAGTGAGCGGTTGGACTGAAGCTTTCTTT.